A single sample gave rise to the 26 T cell receptor beta chains below, sequenced in a study of STAT5B mutations in CD4+ large granular lymphocyte leukemia. Some clones are missing from TCRdb's copy, which holds only in-frame ones; the method was immunoSEQ multiplex PCR. The table records over 2,500 clones, 70% to 80% of them present only once. Sequences were obtained from PBMCs. The receptors stem from a woman between 70 and 85 years old with CD4+ T-cell large granular lymphocyte leukemia.

The CDR3 DNA is TGCGCCAGCAGCTTGCTCCCTGGACAGTCGGCTGGAAACACCATATATTTT. It encodes CASSLLPGQSAGNTIYF. The V call is TRBV5-1, the J call TRBJ1-3; possibly TRBD1 for D (6 bases). Germline CDR1 SGHRS, CDR2 YFSETQ. The CDR3 length is 17 residues. Trimming shortened V by 1 base and J by 2 bases, and 16 bases separated the two germline ends.

This chain connects TRBV9 to TRBJ1-2, with TRBD1 as a possible D gene (5 bases). The germline V and J ends were trimmed by 4 bases and 2 bases, with 12 bases remaining between them. The V gene's germline CDR1 is SGDLS and CDR2 YYNGEE. The CDR3 has 14 residues. CDR3 nucleotides: TGTGCCAGCAGCCCATCTCGGGGGAACTATGGCTACACCTTC. Protein sequence: CASSPSRGNYGYTF.

The V and J genes are TRBV6-4 and TRBJ2-7; 7 bases align to TRBD2. The CDR3 totals 15 residues. Unmatched junction bases numbered 9, after V lost 4 bases and J lost 3 bases. CDR1 is MRHNA and CDR2 is SNTAGT in the germline V gene. In DNA, the CDR3 is TGTGCCAGCAGTGCGGCCTTGGGGGAGGGCTACGAGCAGTACTTC. Protein: CASSAALGEGYEQYF.

The CDR3 coding sequence is TGTGCCAGTAGGGGCGGGGCGCCTGAGCAGTTCTTC. Its translation is CASRGGAPEQFF. The chain links TRBV19 to TRBJ2-1, with D possibly matching TRBD2 (6 bases). Deletions cut 6 bases from V and 9 bases from J, with 12 bases between. The CDR3 consists of 12 residues. Germline V gene data show CDR1 as LNHDA and CDR2 as SQIVND (reference sequence).

The rearrangement links TRBV25-1 to TRBJ2-5, with D possibly TRBD2 on 6 matching bases. Germline CDR1 MGHDK, CDR2 SYGVNS. The V and J ends lost 6 bases and 9 bases respectively, with 17 bases between them. The CDR3 consists of 13 residues. The CDR3 DNA is TGTGCCAGCAGCTCGGGACCCTGGGGGGCCCAGTACTTC. Translating gives CASSSGPWGAQYF.

V usage is TRBV27 and J usage is TRBJ2-3; D might be TRBD1 (5 bases). Germline V gene data show CDR1 as MNHEY and CDR2 as SMNVEV (reference sequence). Deletions cut 8 bases from V and 3 bases from J, with 15 bases between. The CDR3 runs to 14 residues. The CDR3 here is CASRRPGYTDTQYF. CDR3 coding DNA: TGTGCCAGCCGTCGTCCAGGGTATACAGATACGCAGTATTTT.

The genes are TRBV7-2 and TRBJ1-5, with D tentatively TRBD1 (5 bases). This CDR3 spans 17 amino acids. V lost 0 bases to trimming and J lost 5 bases, with 17 bases between them. Germline V gene lookup returns CDR1 SGHTA and CDR2 FQGNSA. CDR3: CASSLAGRADTYQPQHF. The DNA of the CDR3 is TGTGCCAGCAGCTTAGCAGGCCGCGCGGACACTTATCAGCCCCAGCATTTT.

CDR3 protein: CASSTLAGAPRTGELFF. The CDR3 coding sequence is TGTGCCAGCAGCACACTAGCGGGGGCCCCGAGGACCGGGGAGCTGTTTTTT. The gene calls are TRBV7-9 and TRBJ2-2; 11 bases fit TRBD2. This CDR3 region has 17 residues. Germline trimming cut 5 bases from V and 5 bases from J; bases unmatched to any gene: 10. Germline loops: CDR1 SEHNR, CDR2 FQNEAQ (reference sequence).

CDR3 protein: CASSTPPGGHNEQFF. CDR3 nucleotides: TGTGCCAGTAGTACCCCACCGGGAGGCCACAATGAGCAGTTCTTC. This chain links TRBV19 with TRBJ2-1, with 7 bases fitting TRBD2. V shed 4 bases and J 5 bases; nucleotides not matched to a gene: 8. The CDR3 loop spans 15 amino acids. From germline, CDR1 is LNHDA and CDR2 SQIVND (reference sequence).

This clone has only a few counts. This sample also contains other DNA sequences that code for the same CDR3. The V call is TRBV7-7, the J call TRBJ2-5; no clear D. Trimming took 3 bases from V and 1 from J, leaving 3 bases between them. Germline V gives CDR1 SSHAT, CDR2 FNYEAQ (reference sequence). CDR3 size: 12 residues. The CDR3 DNA follows: TGTGCCAGCAGCTTTGGCCAAGAGACCCAGTACTTC. Amino acid sequence: CASSFGQETQYF.

The J gene is TRBJ2-7, the V gene TRBV7-6; 8 positions agree with TRBD1. The CDR3 is 14 residues long. The V gene end was trimmed by 3 bases and the J gene end by 6 bases; junction bases not matched to a gene: 7. Looked up from germline, CDR1 is SGHVS and CDR2 is FNYEAQ. This CDR3 is CASSLSRGLSEQYF. The CDR3 DNA sequence: TGTGCCAGCAGCTTGAGCAGGGGGCTAAGCGAGCAGTACTTC.

The V call is TRBV6-6, the J call TRBJ2-5; no clear D gene. V lost 0 bases to trimming and J lost 5 bases, with 10 bases between them. From germline, CDR1 is MNHNY and CDR2 SVGAGI (reference sequence). The CDR3 consists of 14 residues. The CDR3 nucleotides read TGTGCCAGCAGTTACTCACAGTACCTTGAGACCCAGTACTTC. Amino acid sequence: CASSYSQYLETQYF.

The rearrangement links TRBV28 to TRBJ1-2; the D is unclear. This CDR3 comprises 16 residues. CDR1 and CDR2 (germline): MDHEN, SYDVKM. Trimming removed 6 bases from V and 3 bases from J, with 20 bases in between. The CDR3 nucleotides read TGTGCCAGCAGACGACCGCCTCCCAGTGTCCACTATGGCTACACCTTC. Amino acid sequence: CASRRPPPSVHYGYTF.

The rearrangement links TRBV7-2 to TRBJ2-5, with D possibly TRBD1 on 5 matching bases. Germline assignment: CDR1 SGHTA and CDR2 FQGNSA. The germline V and J ends were trimmed by 5 bases and 4 bases, with 14 bases remaining between them. The CDR3 consists of 14 residues. The CDR3 here is CASSPGPGRETQYF. CDR3 nucleotide sequence: TGTGCCAGCAGCCCTGGGCCAGGGCGAGAGACCCAGTACTTC.

The V and J genes are TRBV27 and TRBJ1-3, with D uncertain. The CDR3 has 16 amino acids. Germline assignment: CDR1 MNHEY and CDR2 SMNVEV (reference sequence). V was clipped by 7 bases and J by 0 bases, with 16 bases between them. The CDR3 bases are TGTGCCAGCAAACCTTTACCGGGCCGCTCTGGAAACACCATATATTTT. Its translation is CASKPLPGRSGNTIYF.

The rearrangement links TRBV9 to TRBJ2-7, with D tentatively TRBD1 or TRBD2 (5 bases each). From germline, CDR1 is SGDLS and CDR2 YYNGEE. The CDR3 has 13 amino acids. Between the trimmed V and J ends, which lost 4 bases and 4 bases, there was a span of 12 bases. CDR3 DNA sequence: TGTGCCAGCAGCCCCGCCGGGGCTTACGAGCAGTACTTC. This codes for CASSPAGAYEQYF.

The gene calls are TRBV7-8 and TRBJ1-1, with D possibly matching TRBD1 (6 bases). V shed 5 bases and J shed 1 base, with 8 bases lying between them. The CDR3 extends over 13 amino acids. Germline loops: CDR1 SGHVS, CDR2 FQNEAQ. The CDR3 sequence is CASSRGQNTEAFF. The DNA for the CDR3 is TGTGCCAGCAGCAGGGGACAGAACACTGAAGCTTTCTTT.

This clone was observed once. The chain uses TRBV5-5 and TRBJ2-7, with D perhaps matching TRBD1 (6 bases). V lost 4 bases to trimming and J lost 1 base, with 12 bases between them. The CDR3 is 14 residues long. Germline loops: CDR1 SGHKS, CDR2 YYEKEE (reference sequence). DNA for the CDR3: TGTGCCAGCAGCGGACAGTTCCCTTCCTACGAGCAGTACTTC. This gives the protein CASSGQFPSYEQYF.

The chain couples TRBV4-2 to TRBJ1-5; TRBD1 matches 7 bases. This CDR3 has 15 amino acids. Germline V gene lookup returns CDR1 LGHNA and CDR2 YNFKEQ. The ends lost 2 bases at V and 3 bases at J; junction bases unmatched: 4. Written as DNA, the CDR3 is TGTGCCAGCAGCCAACAGGGGGGAGCCAATCAGCCCCAGCATTTT. Amino acid sequence: CASSQQGGANQPQHF.

The J gene is TRBJ2-7, the V gene TRBV9, with a tentative D call TRBD2 (6 bases). Trimming shortened V by 4 bases and J by 0 bases, and 11 bases separated the two germline ends. The CDR3 consists of 14 residues. From germline, CDR1 is SGDLS and CDR2 YYNGEE. The CDR3 nucleotides read TGTGCCAGCAGCTCTCGGACTACCTCCTACGAGCAGTACTTC. This translates into CASSSRTTSYEQYF.

The CDR3 is CASSVGWTVNTEAFF. CDR3 sequence (DNA): TGTGCCAGCAGCGTAGGGTGGACAGTGAACACTGAAGCTTTCTTT. The chain is built from TRBV9 and TRBJ1-1; D is perhaps TRBD1 (6 bases). Germline V lookup: CDR1 SGDLS, CDR2 YYNGEE. The V gene lost 0 bases and the J gene lost 0 bases, with 9 bases spanning the gap. The length of the CDR3 is 15 residues.

There are a few counts of this clone. This chain joins TRBV9 and TRBJ2-1; tentatively, D is TRBD2 (5 bases). CDR3 length: 15 amino acids. Per germline, CDR1 SGDLS and CDR2 YYNGEE. V lost 1 base, J lost 7 bases, and 15 bases lay in between. CDR3 in amino acids: CASSVTAGRTNEQFF. DNA for the CDR3: TGTGCCAGCAGCGTAACCGCGGGCCGTACTAATGAGCAGTTCTTC.

The chain combines TRBV27 with TRBJ2-1; 9 bases fit TRBD1. The CDR3 has 17 amino acids. J lost 7 bases, V lost 4 bases, and 14 bases had no gene match. Germline V gives CDR1 MNHEY, CDR2 SMNVEV (reference sequence). As DNA, the CDR3 is TGTGCCAGCAGTTCTTTTAGCACTTGGGACAGGGCGAATGAGCAGTTCTTC. It yields the protein CASSSFSTWDRANEQFF.

This rearrangement joins TRBV7-9 to TRBJ1-2; tentative D call: TRBD1 (6 bases). V was shortened by 5 bases and J by 5 bases, with 15 bases between the two germline ends. CDR3 length equals 14 residues. Germline CDR1 SEHNR, CDR2 FQNEAQ (reference sequence). The CDR3, as DNA: TGTGCCAGCAGCGCGGACAGCCCTCTATATGGCTACACCTTC. Residues: CASSADSPLYGYTF.

The chain combines TRBV7-6 with TRBJ2-3; 8 bases are a match to TRBD1. V was pared by 5 bases and J by 2 bases, with 15 bases of the junction left unmatched. Germline CDR1 is SGHVS and CDR2 is FNYEAQ. This CDR3 contains 18 residues. Here the CDR3 reads CASSPRPGQEITTDTQYF. CDR3 bases: TGTGCCAGCAGCCCTAGACCGGGACAGGAAATTACCACAGATACGCAGTATTTT.

This clone has only a few counts. The V call is TRBV2, the J call TRBJ1-1; D remains ambiguous. Trimming removed 3 bases at V and 1 base at J, with 12 bases between. Looked up from germline, CDR1 is SNHLY and CDR2 is FYNNEI. This CDR3 has 15 residues. As DNA, the CDR3 is TGTGCCAGCAGTGATGAAGGGCTCCGGAACACTGAAGCTTTCTTT. It is translated as CASSDEGLRNTEAFF.